Listed here are 17 T cell receptor beta chains from one sample, sequenced in a study of blood T cell repertoires in COVID-19. The data were produced by immunoSEQ multiplex PCR, yet TCRdb's version contains in-frame clones alone and is incomplete. The table records a few hundred thousand clones, 75% to 90% of them present only once. The sequenced material came from PBMCs or T cells enriched from blood (not recorded which). These receptors were collected from a man aged 25-45 years who had recovered from COVID-19.

The rearrangement joins TRBV5-1 to TRBJ1-1; D is perhaps TRBD1 (5 bases). This CDR3 is built from 14 residues. CDR1 and CDR2 from the germline V gene are SGHRS and YFSETQ. V lost 1 base to trimming and J lost 4 bases, with 11 bases between them. The CDR3 loop reads CASSLRGEGTEAFF. The DNA for the CDR3 is TGCGCCAGCAGCTTGCGAGGGGAGGGCACTGAAGCTTTCTTT.

The chain carries TRBV11-2 and TRBJ1-2; tentatively, D is TRBD1 (5 bases). The CDR3 is 13 amino acids. Trimming shortened V by 5 bases and J by 8 bases, and 15 bases separated the two germline ends. Germline values: CDR1 SGHAT, CDR2 FQNNGV. The CDR3 region has the DNA TGTGCCAGCAGCCCCAGGGTTCCCTACGGCTACACCTTC. Translating it yields CASSPRVPYGYTF.

To note about this clone: Compared with germline, one end of the junction differs, possibly owing to a read error. CDR3 nucleotides: TGTGCCAGCAGTCCGAGACAGGGGATCACATATACGCAGTATTTT. Translation gives CASSPRQGITYTQYF. This sequence joins TRBV27 and TRBJ2-3; TRBD1 matches at 8 bases. Per the germline V gene, CDR1 is MNHEY and CDR2 is SMNVEV (reference sequence). This CDR3 is 15 amino acids long.

The rearrangement uses TRBV5-4 and TRBJ1-1; 11 bases line up with TRBD1. CDR3 length: 16 amino acids. After removal of 4 bases from V and 3 bases from J, the junction contained 8 bases not matched to a gene. Looked up from germline, CDR1 is SGHNT and CDR2 is YYREEE (reference sequence). In DNA form, the CDR3 reads TGTGCCAGCAGCGCCCGGACAGGGGGCGCTTACACTGAAGCTTTCTTT. This sequence encodes CASSARTGGAYTEAFF.

The chain carries TRBV5-6 and TRBJ2-3; TRBD2 matches 7 bases. V trimming: 4 bases; J trimming: 0 bases; junction bases outside the gene matches: 8. Germline assignment: CDR1 SGHDT and CDR2 YYEEEE. CDR3 length equals 16 residues. DNA of the CDR3: TGTGCCAGCAGCCCACTTTCGGGGGGAAGCACAGATACGCAGTATTTT. Translating gives CASSPLSGGSTDTQYF.

The J gene is TRBJ1-4, the V gene TRBV6-2 or TRBV6-3; D perhaps matches TRBD1 (6 bases). Trimming removed 5 bases from V and 0 bases from J, with 13 bases in between. The CDR3 runs to 16 residues. Germline lookup yields CDR1 MNHEY and CDR2 SVGEGT. This CDR3 is CASSGGGAATNEKLFF. The DNA of the CDR3 is TGTGCCAGCAGTGGTGGGGGCGCGGCAACTAATGAAAAACTGTTTTTT.

The rearrangement joins TRBV19 to TRBJ1-4, with D hard to call. The CDR3 totals 13 residues. Germline V gene lookup returns CDR1 LNHDA and CDR2 SQIVND (reference sequence). Trimming stripped 8 bases from V and 0 bases from J, with 7 bases between. CDR3 DNA sequence: TGTGCCAGTCGGCGGGCAACTAATGAAAAACTGTTTTTT. This gives the protein CASRRATNEKLFF.

The rearrangement joins TRBV6-5 to TRBJ1-6; 7 bases fit TRBD1. The trim removed 10 bases at V and 0 bases at J, leaving 3 bases unmatched. In germline, CDR1 is MNHEY, CDR2 SVGAGI. CDR3 length: 14 residues. As DNA, the CDR3 is TGTGCCATCAGGGGGAGCTCCTATAATTCACCCCTCCACTTT. Protein sequence: CAIRGSSYNSPLHF.

The CDR3 region is CASSLQGVYNEQFF. The CDR3 DNA reads TGCGCCAGCAGCTTACAGGGGGTGTACAATGAGCAGTTCTTC. The chain combines TRBV5-1 with TRBJ2-1; 8 bases are a match to TRBD1. The length of the CDR3 is 14 residues. V gave up 2 bases and J gave up 4 bases; unmatched junction bases: 2. From germline, CDR1 is SGHRS and CDR2 YFSETQ.

This clone was found once. The chain combines TRBV2 with TRBJ1-5, with D unresolved. This CDR3 has 13 amino acids. The V and J ends lost 6 bases and 15 bases respectively, with 21 bases between them. Germline CDR1 is SNHLY and CDR2 is FYNNEI. CDR3 nucleotides: TGTGCCAGCAGCGATAGACCGGGAGTCCTTGGGCATTTT. Its protein is CASSDRPGVLGHF.

The chain joins TRBV7-2 to TRBJ1-1; D ambiguous. V lost 10 bases and J lost 6, with 21 bases in between. Germline V lookup: CDR1 SGHTA, CDR2 FQGNSA. This CDR3 is 14 amino acids long. The CDR3 spells CAITLPGVWAEAFF. CDR3 bases: TGTGCCATCACCCTTCCGGGAGTTTGGGCTGAAGCTTTCTTT. Complete variable domain (other parts from reference TRBV7-2 and TRBJ1-1): GAGVSQSPSNKVTEKGKDVELRCDPISGHTALYWYRQSLGQGLEFLIYFQGNSAPDKSGLPSDRFSAERTGGSVSTLTIQRTQQEDSAVYLCAITLPGVWAEAFFGQGTRLTVV.

J is TRBJ1-6 and V is TRBV6-5; no definite D call. CDR1 and CDR2 from the germline V gene are MNHEY and SVGAGI. CDR3 size: 13 residues. Trimming cost V 6 bases and J 4 bases, with 7 bases left between them. CDR3 protein: CASSRDYNSPLHF. The CDR3 DNA is TGTGCCAGCAGCCGGGATTATAATTCACCCCTCCACTTT.

The chain employs TRBV3-1 (or the pseudogene TRBV3-2) and TRBJ1-2, with D unclear. The germline CDR1 and CDR2 sequences are LGHDT and YNNKEL (reference sequence). The CDR3 contains 12 residues. V shed 1 base and J shed 5 bases, with 5 bases lying between them. The CDR3, as DNA: TGTGCCAGCAGCCAAGGGGCATATGGCTACACCTTC. It codes for CASSQGAYGYTF.

This clone showed up just a few times. This chain connects TRBV20-1 to TRBJ1-1; no firm D call. This CDR3 comprises 13 residues. Deletions cut 3 bases from V and 1 base from J, with 9 bases between. Germline assignment: CDR1 DFQATT and CDR2 SNEGSKA (reference sequence). The CDR3 spells CSASRQANTEAFF. The CDR3 DNA reads as TGCAGTGCTAGTCGCCAGGCGAACACTGAAGCTTTCTTT.

This sequence joins TRBV29-1 and TRBJ2-7, with TRBD1 matching over 10 bases. The junction had 6 bases not matched to a gene; V was cut back by 2 bases and J by 5 bases. Germline V gene data show CDR1 as SQVTM and CDR2 as ANQGSEA. The CDR3 has 14 amino acids. The CDR3 here is CSVEPGQGFHEQYF. CDR3 nucleotides: TGCAGCGTTGAACCGGGACAGGGGTTCCACGAGCAGTACTTC.

This CDR3 is CASSINEDTQYF. Here the CDR3 DNA reads TGTGCCAGCAGCATAAATGAGGATACGCAGTATTTT. The chain combines TRBV9 with TRBJ2-3; no firm D call. Trimming removed 4 bases at V and 6 bases at J, with 9 bases between. Germline lookup yields CDR1 SGDLS and CDR2 YYNGEE. CDR3 length: 12 residues.

As DNA, the CDR3 is TGTGCCATCAGCCGAAGCCGGGACAGGGAATACGAGCAGTACTTC. This sequence encodes CAISRSRDREYEQYF. The chain employs TRBV10-3 and TRBJ2-7, with 9 bases fitting TRBD1. This CDR3 is 15 amino acids long. Trimming cost V 6 bases and J 4 bases; bases outside gene matches: 10. From germline, CDR1 is ENHRY and CDR2 SYGVKD.